Reported below is one TCR beta chain. Judged by its sample share, this clonotype qualifies as medium-sized (0.01 to 0.1%). Its antigen target is currently unknown. Per-base quality was not reported, and no clone a single base away is much larger than it. The data are from a study of naive and memory T cell subsets (TCRdb year 2017). Study-wide context: The figure summarizing the skin biopsy and whole blood samples listed approximately 10 blood donors, 7 tuberculin skin test biopsies and 3 saline control biopsies. As previously described, skin biopsies were taken from tuberculin skin test sites or from saline-injected control sites and processed for RNA extraction. PCR2 was typically a SYBR Green qPCR stopped at a set threshold; low-input samples could instead use end-point PCR (around 6 cycles).

The library relied on UMI-ligation and nested PCR. For the blood and skin samples, TCR RNA was reverse transcribed with SuperScript IV using primers for the alpha and beta constant regions. Four rounds of PCR, run with the SP2 primer together with nested alpha and beta constant region primers, were used to amplify the ligated cDNA. An oligonucleotide carrying the Illumina SP2 primer and a UMI was ligated to the 3' end of the cDNA by means of T4 RNA ligase 1. The 12-nucleotide UMI consisted of two random hexamers with an eight-base spacer between the hexamers to prevent hairpin formation. From the second PCR onward, TCR alpha and beta chain libraries were processed separately and dual indexed for multiplexing. After pooling, the indexed libraries were analyzed by capillary electrophoresis and sequenced on either an Illumina MiSeq or NextSeq. PhiX DNA at roughly 5-8% was spiked into libraries to increase base diversity and improve cluster recognition. Processing in the source paper ran as follows. UMIs were extracted from read 2 by Demultiplexor and combined with the TCR sequence from read 1, and reads were split according to sample indices. Decombinator identified V and J genes and V-J junctions and gave each TCR a five-part identifier that included V and J deletions. Collapsinator relied on UMIs to correct both sequencing errors and PCR amplification heterogeneity, producing a UMI-based abundance for each TCR. CDR3Translator converted identifiers to nucleotide sequence, translated to amino acids, and extracted CDR3 regions using terminal motifs. Error-corrected counts of alpha and beta TCRs from blood and skin were compared after being normalized to the amount of input RNA. The public reads were run again by TCRdb, first through fastp at Q25 and then through MiXCR, and only productive beta chains were kept. Rows with one shared CDR3 protein collapse into an entry with the most common genes and DNA. TCRdb's processing, not the authors', yielded these V and J calls. The sample includes around 20,000 distinct CDR3 sequences, with approximately 9.7% observed a single time. Of the sample, approximately 7% falls within the top ten clones.

The trim is 2 bases for V and 7 bases for J, with a gap of 14 bases between the germline ends. The CDR3 covers 14 residues, taking in both the cysteine and the phenylalanine. Only the CDR3 region is kept as DNA, spanning 42 bases read in frame from base 1. The CDR1 and CDR2 encoded by the germline V gene (reference sequence) are MNHNY and SVGAGI. The sample's treatment or condition, from its label and the paper: skin biopsy from PPD injection site in Mantoux-positive individual. Total RNA was used without cell sorting and was treated with RQ1 DNase before reverse transcription, with a target input of roughly 1 to 1,100 ng. A robust, sensitive protocol for the amplification, sequencing and analysis of TCRs was described in the study, in which 3' ligation of a UMI-containing oligonucleotide to TCR cDNA was used. In individuals with a positive Mantoux test, tuberculin skin test biopsies were taken from sites that had been injected with PPD. To check how robust the pipeline was in samples where T cells make up a minority population, libraries were built from skin biopsies and whole blood.

Findings and caveats that apply to the study as a whole: The paper did not give details of skin biopsy collection and RNA processing, instead referencing earlier studies for those details. TCR sequences were reportedly recovered from both types of skin biopsy, with far more TCRs being found at tuberculin skin test sites. The RNA-based method was acknowledged to be potentially sensitive to changes in TCR transcripts with T cell activation and differentiation. The larger number of TCRs found at tuberculin skin test sites was interpreted as T cell infiltration of a delayed type IV hypersensitivity reaction.

The chain was built from TRBV6-6 and TRBJ2-5, with TRBD2 as a weak D call on 6 bases. The sequences come from skin, collected from a tuberculin skin test site. The clonotype comes from an adult in good health. The nucleotide sequence is given as TGTGCCAGCAGTTACGACGCGGGACGCCGGACCCAGTACTTC. This is translated as CASSYDAGRRTQYF.